The 3 T cell receptor beta chains below all came from one sample that was sequenced in a study of radiotherapy plus CTLA-4 blockade in lung cancer. Repertoires were generated with immunoSEQ multiplex PCR, while TCRdb's copy carries only in-frame clones and drops some. The profile shows approximately 50,000 clones, 70% to 85% of them singletons. The material sequenced was peripheral blood, taken from a patient treated with radiotherapy plus ipilimumab. The receptors were sampled from a human donor with non-small cell lung cancer whose response to radiotherapy plus ipilimumab could not be evaluated.

The CDR3 sequence is CASSHSREDGYTF. Written as DNA, the CDR3 is TGTGCCAGCAGCCATTCCCGGGAGGATGGCTACACCTTC. This chain joins TRBV7-9 and TRBJ1-2; D unresolved. Germline V CDR1 and CDR2: SEHNR, FQNEAQ (reference sequence). Trimming cost V 5 bases and J 6 bases, with 13 bases left between them. The CDR3 runs 13 residues.

The chain joins TRBV28 to TRBJ2-1; 8 bases map to TRBD2. The V and J ends lost 6 bases and 3 bases, in that order; junction bases with no gene match: 13. The CDR3 runs to 17 residues. Germline CDR1 and CDR2: MDHEN and SYDVKM. The CDR3 region has the DNA TGTGCCAGCAGAACCCAGGGAGCGGGAGTCTTCTACAATGAGCAGTTCTTC. Its protein is CASRTQGAGVFYNEQFF.

The CDR3 DNA is TGTGCCAGCTCCCTGGACAGGGACGACGCTTTCTTT. Encoded protein: CASSLDRDDAFF. The chain combines TRBV18 with TRBJ1-1; 8 nucleotides line up with TRBD1. The CDR3 has 12 residues. Germline V gene lookup returns CDR1 KGHSH and CDR2 LQKENI. The junction had 8 bases not matched to a gene; V was cut back by 6 bases and J by 11 bases. Based on the CDR3 plus reference TRBV18 and TRBJ1-1, the full variable domain is NAGVMQNPRHLVRRRGQEARLRCSPMKGHSHVYWYRQLPEEGLKFMVYLQKENIIDESGMPKERFSAEFPKEGPSILRIQQVVRGDSAAYFCASSLDRDDAFFGQGTRLTVV.